Listed below are T cell receptor beta chains from one sample, sequenced in a study of cytotoxic CD8 clonotypes in ibrutinib-treated CLL. Only in-frame clones appear in the TCRdb table, and some are missing; sequencing was by immunoSEQ multiplex PCR. The sample lists 90,000 to 100,000 clones; almost 80% were seen once. The sample was PBMCs, taken after 12 months of ibrutinib treatment. The origin of the receptors is a human donor with chronic lymphocytic leukemia. The conserved cysteine and the conserved F or W are not part of the CDR3 here.

J gene	V gene	CDR3 protein
TRBJ1-2	TRBV30	AWSRQGAYGYT
TRBJ2-7	TRBV7-3	ASSLAGLTGAEQY
TRBJ2-7	TRBV11-3	ASSLRLGGGGPRQY
TRBJ2-1	TRBV7-3	ASKGAPGNDEQF
TRBJ2-5	TRBV19	ASSTPRKGTGGETQY
TRBJ2-2	TRBV7-9	ASSLRISTGELF
TRBJ1-5	TRBV9	ASSGTENQPQH
TRBJ1-2	TRBV4-1	ASSPDRGPNYGYT
TRBJ2-5	TRBV5-1	ASSLVEHSGGETQY
TRBJ1-5	TRBV19	ASSIGRERNQPQH
TRBJ2-7	TRBV28	ASSFRRTGGRHEQY